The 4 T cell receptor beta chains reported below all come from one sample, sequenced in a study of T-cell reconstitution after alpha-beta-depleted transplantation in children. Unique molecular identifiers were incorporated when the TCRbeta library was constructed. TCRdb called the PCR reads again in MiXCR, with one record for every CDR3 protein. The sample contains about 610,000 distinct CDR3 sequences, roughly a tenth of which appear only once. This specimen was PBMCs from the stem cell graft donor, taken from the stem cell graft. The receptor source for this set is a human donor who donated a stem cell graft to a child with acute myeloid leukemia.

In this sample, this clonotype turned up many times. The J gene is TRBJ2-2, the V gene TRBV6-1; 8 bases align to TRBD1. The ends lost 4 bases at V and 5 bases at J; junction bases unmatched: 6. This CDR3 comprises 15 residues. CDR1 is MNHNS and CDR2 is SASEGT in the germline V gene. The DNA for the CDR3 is TGTGCCAGCAGTGGACGACAGGGGTATACCGGGGAGCTGTTTTTT. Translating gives CASSGRQGYTGELFF.

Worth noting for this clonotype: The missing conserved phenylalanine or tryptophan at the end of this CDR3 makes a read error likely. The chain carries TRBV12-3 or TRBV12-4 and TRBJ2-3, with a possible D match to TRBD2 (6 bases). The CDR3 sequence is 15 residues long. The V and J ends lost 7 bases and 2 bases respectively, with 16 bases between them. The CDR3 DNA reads TGTGCCAGCACCCCCCCGGGACTTATCACAGATACGCAGTATTTG. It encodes CASTPPGLITDTQYL.

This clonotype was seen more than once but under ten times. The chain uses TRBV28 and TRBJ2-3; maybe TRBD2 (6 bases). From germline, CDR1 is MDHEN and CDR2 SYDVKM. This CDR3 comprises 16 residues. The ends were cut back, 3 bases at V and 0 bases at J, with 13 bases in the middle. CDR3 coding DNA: TGTGCCAGCAGTTTTCCGGCGGGGCCTAGCACAGATACGCAGTATTTT. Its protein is CASSFPAGPSTDTQYF. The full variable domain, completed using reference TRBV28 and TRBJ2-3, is DVKVTQSSRYLVKRTGEKVFLECVQDMDHENMFWYRQDPGLGLRLIYFSYDVKMKEKGDIPEGYSVSREKKERFSLILESASTNQTSMYLCASSFPAGPSTDTQYFGPGTRLTVL.

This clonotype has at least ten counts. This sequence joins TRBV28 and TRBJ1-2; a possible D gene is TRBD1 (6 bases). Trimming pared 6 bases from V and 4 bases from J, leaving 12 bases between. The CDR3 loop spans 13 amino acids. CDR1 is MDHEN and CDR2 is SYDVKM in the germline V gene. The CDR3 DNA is TGTGCCAGCAGCCCAGGGGTAGTCTATGGCTACACCTTC. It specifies CASSPGVVYGYTF.